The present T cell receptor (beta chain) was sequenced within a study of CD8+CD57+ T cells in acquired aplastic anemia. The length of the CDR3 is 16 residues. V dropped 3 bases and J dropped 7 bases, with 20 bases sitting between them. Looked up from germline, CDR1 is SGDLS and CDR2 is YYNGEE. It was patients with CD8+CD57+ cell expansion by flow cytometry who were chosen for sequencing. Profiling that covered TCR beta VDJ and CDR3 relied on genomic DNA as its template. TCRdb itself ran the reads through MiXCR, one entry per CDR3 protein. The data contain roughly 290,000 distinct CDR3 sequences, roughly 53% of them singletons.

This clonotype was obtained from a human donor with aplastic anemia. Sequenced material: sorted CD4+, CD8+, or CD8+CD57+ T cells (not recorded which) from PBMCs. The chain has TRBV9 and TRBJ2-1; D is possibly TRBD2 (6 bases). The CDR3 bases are TGTGCCAGCAGCGCTGGAGGGGACCCTGGGTGGAATGAGCAGTTCTTC. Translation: CASSAGGDPGWNEQFF.